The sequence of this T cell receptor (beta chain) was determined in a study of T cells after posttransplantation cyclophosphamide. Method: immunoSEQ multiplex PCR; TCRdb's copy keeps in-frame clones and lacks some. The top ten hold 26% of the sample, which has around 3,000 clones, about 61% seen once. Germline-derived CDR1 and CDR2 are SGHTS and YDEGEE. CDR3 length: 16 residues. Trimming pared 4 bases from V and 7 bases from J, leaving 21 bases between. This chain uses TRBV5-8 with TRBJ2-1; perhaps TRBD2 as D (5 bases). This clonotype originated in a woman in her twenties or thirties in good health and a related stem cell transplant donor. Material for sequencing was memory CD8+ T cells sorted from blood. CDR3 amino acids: CASSPRFGEVRNEQFF. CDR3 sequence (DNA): TGTGCCAGCAGCCCCCGTTTCGGGGAAGTGCGGAATGAGCAGTTCTTC.